Listed below are T cell receptor beta chains from one sample, sequenced in a study of blood T cell repertoires in COVID-19. Sequencing used immunoSEQ multiplex PCR; TCRdb keeps in-frame clones, though not all of them. Among 55,000 to 65,000 clones listed, around 90% were seen once. Sequencing was carried out using peripheral blood. The receptors derive from a man between 60 and 75 years old with acute or convalescent COVID-19. The CDR3 runs from the conserved cysteine through the conserved F or W. A D gene is named only where the DNA matches it firmly. Clone sizes are given selectively: once, few, many, or a class where the clone is expanded.

V: TRBV2; length: 15; size: NA; J: TRBJ2-7; D: TRBD1; DNA: TGTGCCACCCGATGGGGGGGACAGGGGTTGTACGAGCAGTACTTC; CDR3: CATRWGGQGLYEQYF
V: TRBV6-6; length: 11; size: NA; J: TRBJ2-7; D: NA; DNA: TGTGCCAGCAGTTACCTCTACGAGCAGTACTTC; CDR3: CASSYLYEQYF
V: TRBV13; length: 15; size: NA; J: TRBJ2-7; D: NA; DNA: TGTGCCAGCAGCTTAGTAGGGGAGGCCTCCTACGAGCAGTACTTC; CDR3: CASSLVGEASYEQYF
V: TRBV11-1; length: 14; size: NA; J: TRBJ2-7; D: NA; DNA: TGTGCCAGCAGCTTAGGGCTAGATTCCCACGAGCAGTACTTC; CDR3: CASSLGLDSHEQYF
V: TRBV5-1; length: 17; size: NA; J: TRBJ2-6; D: NA; DNA: TGCGCCAGCACCCCGAGGGTCGATTCCTCTGGGGCCAACGTCCTGACTTTC; CDR3: CASTPRVDSSGANVLTF
V: TRBV29-1; length: 12; size: NA; J: TRBJ1-2; D: NA; DNA: TGCAGCGTTGAAGAGTCATCCCATGGCTACACCTTC; CDR3: CSVEESSHGYTF
V: TRBV27; length: 14; size: NA; J: TRBJ2-1; D: NA; DNA: TGTGCCAGCAGCTGGGGGGACTCCTACAATGAGCAGTTCTTC; CDR3: CASSWGDSYNEQFF
V: TRBV16; length: 14; size: few; J: TRBJ1-2; D: NA; DNA: TGTGCCAGCAGCCTCGGGAGCGGGCGGTATGGCTACACCTTC; CDR3: CASSLGSGRYGYTF
V: TRBV19; length: 20; size: few; J: TRBJ2-1; D: TRBD1; DNA: TGTGCCAGTAGTTCCTCCCATGTGGACAGGCCTTTAAGCTCCTACAATGAGCAGTTCTTC; CDR3: CASSSSHVDRPLSSYNEQFF
V: TRBV27; length: 15; size: NA; J: TRBJ2-1; D: TRBD2; DNA: TGTGCCAGCAGTTTAGAGCTAGCGGGGTACAATGAGCAGTTCTTC; CDR3: CASSLELAGYNEQFF
V: TRBV11-1; length: 16; size: NA; J: TRBJ2-2; D: TRBD2; DNA: TGTGCCAGCAAGGGAGCGGGAGGGCCAAACACCGGGGAGCTGTTTTTT; CDR3: CASKGAGGPNTGELFF
V: TRBV4-1; length: 18; size: NA; J: TRBJ1-1; D: NA; DNA: TGCGCCAGCAGCCCTTGGGGGTCAGGGGCCTCCATGAACACTGAAGCTTTCTTT; CDR3: CASSPWGSGASMNTEAFF
V: TRBV29-1; length: 13; size: NA; J: TRBJ2-3; D: NA; DNA: TGCAGCGTTGGGACACGCGTCACAGATACGCAGTATTTT; CDR3: CSVGTRVTDTQYF
V: TRBV21-1; length: 20; size: NA; J: TRBJ1-5; D: NA; DNA: TGTGCCAGCAGCAAAGATTATCGGACAGGGGACCCATATAGCAATCAGCCCCAGCATTTT; CDR3: CASSKDYRTGDPYSNQPQHF
V: TRBV28; length: 16; size: NA; J: TRBJ2-5; D: NA; DNA: TGTGCCAGCAGTTTCGGTACTAGCCCAAAGGGGGAGACCCAGTACTTC; CDR3: CASSFGTSPKGETQYF
V: TRBV13; length: 15; size: once; J: TRBJ2-7; D: TRBD2; DNA: TGTGCCAGCAGCTTAGGGGGCGGGAGAACGGGCGAGCAGTACTTC; CDR3: CASSLGGGRTGEQYF
V: TRBV4-1; length: 14; size: NA; J: TRBJ1-2; D: TRBD1; DNA: TGCGCCAGCAGCCAAGGGGACAGGCCGGATGGCTACACCTTC; CDR3: CASSQGDRPDGYTF